These 10 T cell receptor beta chains were sequenced from one sample in a study of blood T cell repertoires in COVID-19 (dated by TCRdb to 2018 to 2021). Library generation was performed with the immunoSEQ multiplex PCR assay. The immuneACCESS repertoire file appears here via TCRdb, limited to in-frame rearrangements. These files lack a portion of the clones; in checked studies, under half of the deficit traces to unresolved V genes, and the cause of the others is not known. The sample includes approximately 82,000 clones, with roughly 90% observed a single time. In total, the top ten clones hold around 1% of the sample. The sample taken for sequencing was PBMCs or T cells enriched from blood (not recorded which). These receptors all stem from a woman aged 50 to 60 with acute COVID-19.

This clone was observed a single time. The gene calls are TRBV14 and TRBJ2-1, with D possibly being TRBD2 (6 bases). Germline loops: CDR1 SGHDN, CDR2 FVKESK. The CDR3 spans 16 residues. Trimming removed 1 base from V and 7 bases from J, with 17 bases in between. The chain's CDR3 is CASSQVWTGSSNEQFF. CDR3 nucleotide sequence: TGTGCCAGCAGCCAAGTTTGGACCGGGAGTTCGAATGAGCAGTTCTTC.

There are a few counts of this clone. The chain carries TRBV19 and TRBJ2-7, with 10 bases aligning to TRBD1. There are 14 residues in the CDR3. The germline V gene has CDR1 LNHDA and CDR2 SQIVND (reference sequence). V lost 2 bases and J lost 5; bases outside the gene matches: 3. The chain's CDR3 is CASSIRGTGDEQYF. The CDR3 nucleotides read TGTGCCAGTAGTATACGGGGGACAGGGGACGAGCAGTACTTC.

The chain has TRBV11-3 and TRBJ2-1; TRBD2 matches 9 bases. This CDR3 is 18 amino acids long. The ends lost 0 bases at V and 0 bases at J; junction bases unmatched: 6. Germline V gene lookup returns CDR1 SGHNT and CDR2 YENEEA. The DNA of the CDR3 is TGTGCCAGCAGCTTAGAAGGGCGGGGGGGTAGCTCCTACAATGAGCAGTTCTTC. Encoded protein: CASSLEGRGGSSYNEQFF.

The chain couples TRBV29-1 to TRBJ2-5; weak D call: TRBD2 (5 bases). This CDR3 comprises 14 residues. V was trimmed by 5 bases and J by 4 bases, leaving 17 bases between them. Germline V lookup: CDR1 SQVTM, CDR2 ANQGSEA. CDR3 in DNA: TGCAGCGTTTGTCCTGTCTCCGCGGGAGAGACCCAGTACTTC. This codes for CSVCPVSAGETQYF.

The gene calls are TRBV11-3 and TRBJ2-1; 10 bases line up with TRBD1. CDR3 length: 14 residues. Germline V gene sequence: CDR1 SGHNT, CDR2 YENEEA. With V trimmed by 5 bases and J by 9 bases, 7 bases remained unmatched. In DNA, the CDR3 is TGTGCCAGCAGCCGCGGACAGGGGGAGGGTGAGCAGTTCTTC. This gives the protein CASSRGQGEGEQFF.

V gene TRBV12-3 or TRBV12-4 combines with J gene TRBJ2-2, with D uncertain. V was cut by 6 bases and J by 6 bases, with 11 bases left in between. The CDR3 runs 13 residues. Written as DNA, the CDR3 is TGTGCCAGCAGGTTGGCCGAAGCCGGGGAGCTGTTTTTT. Its translation: CASRLAEAGELFF.

The chain carries TRBV5-4 and TRBJ2-2; the D gene is possibly TRBD2 (6 bases). CDR1 is SGHNT and CDR2 is YYREEE in the germline V gene (reference sequence). V was shortened by 10 bases and J by 1 base, with 14 bases between the two germline ends. CDR3 length: 14 amino acids. The CDR3, as DNA: TGTGCCGGGACGAGGGGACTGAACACCGGGGAGCTGTTTTTT. This gives the protein CAGTRGLNTGELFF.

The V gene is TRBV11-3, the J gene TRBJ2-7; D perhaps matches TRBD1 (6 bases). Germline V gene lookup returns CDR1 SGHNT and CDR2 YENEEA. The V and J ends lost 3 bases and 3 bases respectively, with 12 bases between them. This CDR3 has 14 amino acids. Written as DNA, the CDR3 is TGTGCCAGCAGCTTGAACAGGGCAGTCTACGAGCAGTACTTC. It translates to CASSLNRAVYEQYF.

The chain carries TRBV19 and TRBJ2-6; D is undetermined. The CDR3 consists of 15 residues. V was cut by 4 bases and J by 0 bases, with 7 bases left in between. In germline, CDR1 is LNHDA, CDR2 SQIVND (reference sequence). The CDR3 is CASSNTASGANVLTF. As DNA, the CDR3 is TGTGCCAGTAGTAATACAGCCTCTGGGGCCAACGTCCTGACTTTC.

This chain joins TRBV27 and TRBJ1-2; no firm D call. The germline V and J ends were trimmed by 6 bases and 0 bases, with 11 bases remaining between them. CDR1 and CDR2 from the germline V gene are MNHEY and SMNVEV (reference sequence). The CDR3 has 14 amino acids. As DNA, the CDR3 is TGTGCCAGCAGAGAGGGCCGGTCTAACTATGGCTACACCTTC. Amino acids: CASREGRSNYGYTF.